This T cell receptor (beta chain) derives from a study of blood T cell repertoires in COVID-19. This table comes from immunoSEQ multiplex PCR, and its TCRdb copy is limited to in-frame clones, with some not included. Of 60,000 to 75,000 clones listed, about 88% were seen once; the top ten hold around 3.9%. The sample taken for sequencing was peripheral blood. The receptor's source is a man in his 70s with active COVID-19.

Here the CDR3 DNA reads TGTGCCATCAGTACCCCGGGACTAGCATCCGAGCAGTACTTC. Its translation is CAISTPGLASEQYF. This chain links TRBV10-3 with TRBJ2-7; 9 nucleotides align to TRBD2. The CDR3 is 14 residues long. Germline CDR1 ENHRY, CDR2 SYGVKD. The junction had 8 bases not matched to a gene; V was cut back by 5 bases and J by 6 bases.